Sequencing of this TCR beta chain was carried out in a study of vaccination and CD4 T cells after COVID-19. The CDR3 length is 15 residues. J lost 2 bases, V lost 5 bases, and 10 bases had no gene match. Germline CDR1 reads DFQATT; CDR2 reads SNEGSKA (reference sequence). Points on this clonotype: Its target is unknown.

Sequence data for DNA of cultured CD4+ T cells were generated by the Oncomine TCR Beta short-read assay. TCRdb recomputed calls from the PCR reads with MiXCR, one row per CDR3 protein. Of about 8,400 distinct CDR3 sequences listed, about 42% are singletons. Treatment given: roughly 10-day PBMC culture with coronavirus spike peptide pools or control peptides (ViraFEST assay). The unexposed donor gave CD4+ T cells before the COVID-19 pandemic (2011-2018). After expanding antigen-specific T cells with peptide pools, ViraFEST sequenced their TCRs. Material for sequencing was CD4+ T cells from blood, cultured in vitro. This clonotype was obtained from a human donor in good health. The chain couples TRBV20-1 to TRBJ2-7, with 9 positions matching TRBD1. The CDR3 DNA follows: TGCAGTGCTGAACCGGGACAGGGCCCTACCTACGAGCAGTACTTC. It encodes CSAEPGQGPTYEQYF.